The clone carrying this T cell receptor (beta chain) was counted ten times or more. This CDR3 comprises 18 residues. The TCRbeta library incorporated unique molecular identifiers. TCRdb reprocessed the PCR reads with MiXCR, giving one entry per CDR3 protein. The table lists about 110,000 distinct CDR3 sequences, around 10% of them singletons. The source of the sample is a study of T-cell reconstitution after alpha-beta-depleted transplantation in children. V usage is TRBV21-1 and J usage is TRBJ1-3; the DNA was not used to check the table's D call, TRBD1. TRBV21-1 is labeled a pseudogene. The starting material was PBMCs from the stem cell graft donor, obtained from the stem cell graft. The receptor was isolated from a human donor who donated a stem cell graft to a child with acute lymphoblastic leukemia. As DNA, the CDR3 is TGTGCCAGCAGCAAAGTTAAACAGGGGATGGCCTCTGGAAACACCATATATTTT. Amino acids: CASSKVKQGMASGNTIYF.